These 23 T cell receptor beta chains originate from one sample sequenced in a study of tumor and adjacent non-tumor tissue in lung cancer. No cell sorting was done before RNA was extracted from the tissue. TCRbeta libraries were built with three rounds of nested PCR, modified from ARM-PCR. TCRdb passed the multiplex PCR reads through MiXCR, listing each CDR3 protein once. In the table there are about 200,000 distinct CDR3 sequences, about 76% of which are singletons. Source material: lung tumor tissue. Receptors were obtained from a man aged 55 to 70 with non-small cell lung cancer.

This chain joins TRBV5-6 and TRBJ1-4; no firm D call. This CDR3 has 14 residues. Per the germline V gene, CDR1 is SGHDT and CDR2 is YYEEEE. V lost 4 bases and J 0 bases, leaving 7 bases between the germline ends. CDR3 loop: CASSRYTTNEKLFF. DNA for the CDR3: TGTGCCAGCAGCCGATATACAACTAATGAAAAACTGTTTTTT.

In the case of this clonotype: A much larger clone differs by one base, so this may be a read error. This chain's CDR3 is CSHLSSFNEQFF. The DNA for the CDR3 is TGCAGCCACCTCAGCTCCTTCAATGAGCAGTTCTTC. The V gene is TRBV29-1, the J gene TRBJ2-1; D uncertain. The CDR3 has 12 residues. CDR1 is SQVTM, CDR2 ANQGSEA, per germline.

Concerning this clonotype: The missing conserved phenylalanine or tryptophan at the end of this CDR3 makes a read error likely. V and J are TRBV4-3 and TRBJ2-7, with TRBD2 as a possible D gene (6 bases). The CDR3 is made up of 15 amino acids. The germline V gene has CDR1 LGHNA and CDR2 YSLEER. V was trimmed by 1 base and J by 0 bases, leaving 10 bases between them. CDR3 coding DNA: TGCGCCAGCAGCCAAGTGGGAGGCGGCTCCTACGAGCAGTACTCC. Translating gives CASSQVGGGSYEQYS.

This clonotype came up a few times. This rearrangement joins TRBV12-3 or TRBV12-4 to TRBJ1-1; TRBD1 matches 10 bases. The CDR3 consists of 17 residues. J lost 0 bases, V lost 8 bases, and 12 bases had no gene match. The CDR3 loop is CASRRFDRGQVNTEAFF. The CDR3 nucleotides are TGTGCCAGCCGCAGATTTGACAGGGGGCAGGTGAACACTGAAGCTTTCTTT.

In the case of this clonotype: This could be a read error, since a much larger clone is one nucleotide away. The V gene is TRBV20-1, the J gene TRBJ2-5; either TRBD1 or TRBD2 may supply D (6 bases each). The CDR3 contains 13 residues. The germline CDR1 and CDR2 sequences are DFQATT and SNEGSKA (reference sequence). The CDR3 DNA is TGCGGTGCGCTAACGGGGGCGTACGAGACCCAGTACTTC. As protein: CGALTGAYETQYF.

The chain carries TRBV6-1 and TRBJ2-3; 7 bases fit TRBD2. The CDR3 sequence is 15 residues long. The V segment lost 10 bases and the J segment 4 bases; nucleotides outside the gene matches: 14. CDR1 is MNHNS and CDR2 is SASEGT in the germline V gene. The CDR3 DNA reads TGTGCCAACAGGCAACTAGCGTATTCTCCAGATACGCAGTATTTT. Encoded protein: CANRQLAYSPDTQYF.

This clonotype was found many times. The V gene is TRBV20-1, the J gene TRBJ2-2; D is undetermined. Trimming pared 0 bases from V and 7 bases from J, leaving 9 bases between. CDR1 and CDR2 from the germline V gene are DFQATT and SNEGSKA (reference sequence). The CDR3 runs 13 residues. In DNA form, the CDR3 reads TGCAGTGCTAGAGACTCGCCTAGCGGGGAGCTGTTTTTT. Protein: CSARDSPSGELFF.

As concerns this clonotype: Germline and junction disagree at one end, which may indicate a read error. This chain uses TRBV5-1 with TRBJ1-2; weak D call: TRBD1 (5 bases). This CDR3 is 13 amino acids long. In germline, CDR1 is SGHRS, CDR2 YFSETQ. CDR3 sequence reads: CASSSRVQYGYTF. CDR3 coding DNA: TGCGCCAGTAGCTCCAGGGTGCAGTATGGCTACACCTTC. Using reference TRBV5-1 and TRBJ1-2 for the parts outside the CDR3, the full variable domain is KAGVTQTPRYLIKTRGQQVTLSCSPISGHRSVSWYQQTPGQGLQFLFEYFSETQRNKGNFPGRFSGRQFSNSRSEMNVSTLELGDSALYLCASSSRVQYGYTFGSGTRLTVV.

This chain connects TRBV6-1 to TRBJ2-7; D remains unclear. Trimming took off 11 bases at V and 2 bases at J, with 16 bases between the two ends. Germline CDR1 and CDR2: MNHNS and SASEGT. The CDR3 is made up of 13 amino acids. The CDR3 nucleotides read TGTGCCGGTAGTGAAACCATGGCCTACGAGCAGTACTTC. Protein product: CAGSETMAYEQYF.

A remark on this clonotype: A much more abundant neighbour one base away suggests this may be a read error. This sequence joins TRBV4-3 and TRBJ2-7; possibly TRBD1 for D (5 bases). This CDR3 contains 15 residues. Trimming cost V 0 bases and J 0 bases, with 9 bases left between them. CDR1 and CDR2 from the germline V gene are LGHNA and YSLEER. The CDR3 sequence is CASSQDQGLSYEQYF. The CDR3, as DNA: TGCGCCAGCAGCCAAGATCAGGGTCTCTCCTACGAGCAGTACTTC.

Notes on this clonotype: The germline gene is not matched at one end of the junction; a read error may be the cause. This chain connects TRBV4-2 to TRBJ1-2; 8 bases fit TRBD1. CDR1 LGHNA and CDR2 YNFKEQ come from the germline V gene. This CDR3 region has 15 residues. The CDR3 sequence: CAISQARTGWNGYTF. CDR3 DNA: TGTGCCATCAGCCAAGCACGGACAGGGTGGAATGGCTACACCTTC.

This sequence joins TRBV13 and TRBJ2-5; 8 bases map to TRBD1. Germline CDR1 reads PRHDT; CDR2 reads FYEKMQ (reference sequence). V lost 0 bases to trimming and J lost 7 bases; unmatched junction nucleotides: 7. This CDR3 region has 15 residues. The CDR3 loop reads CASSLGSYRGRTQYF. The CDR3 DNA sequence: TGTGCCAGCAGCTTAGGGAGTTACAGGGGGAGGACCCAGTACTTC.

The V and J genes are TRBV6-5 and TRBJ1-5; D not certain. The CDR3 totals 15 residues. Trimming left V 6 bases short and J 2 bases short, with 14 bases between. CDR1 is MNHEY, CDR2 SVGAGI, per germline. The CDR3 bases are TGTGCCAGCAGAGGCAGAGGGAAGGGCAATCAGCCCCAGCATTTT. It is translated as CASRGRGKGNQPQHF.

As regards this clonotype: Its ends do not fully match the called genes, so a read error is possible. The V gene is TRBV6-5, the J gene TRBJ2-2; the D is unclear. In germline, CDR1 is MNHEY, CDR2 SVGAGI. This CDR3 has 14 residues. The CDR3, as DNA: TGTGCAAGCTGTTACTTACCGACGGCCGAGGAGCCGTTTTTT. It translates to CASCYLPTAEEPFF.

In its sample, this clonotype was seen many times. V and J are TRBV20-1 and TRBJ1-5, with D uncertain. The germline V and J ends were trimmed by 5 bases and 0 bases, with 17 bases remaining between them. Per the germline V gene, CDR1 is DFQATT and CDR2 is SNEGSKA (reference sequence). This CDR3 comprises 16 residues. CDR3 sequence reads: CSALPRNLYSNQPQHF. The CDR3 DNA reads TGCAGTGCTCTACCCAGAAACCTGTATAGCAATCAGCCCCAGCATTTT.

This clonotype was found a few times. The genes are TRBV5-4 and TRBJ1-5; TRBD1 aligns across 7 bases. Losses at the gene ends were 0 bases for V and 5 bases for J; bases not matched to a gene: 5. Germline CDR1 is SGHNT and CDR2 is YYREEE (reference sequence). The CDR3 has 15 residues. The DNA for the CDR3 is TGTGCCAGCAGCTTGGGACAGGGCTCCGATCAGCCCCAGCATTTT. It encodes CASSLGQGSDQPQHF.

The DNA for the CDR3 is TGTGCCATCAGTTTAGAAGGGCCATTCAATGAGCAGTTCTTC. This sequence encodes CAISLEGPFNEQFF. The genes are TRBV11-3 and TRBJ2-1; no clear D gene. V lost 10 bases and J 6 bases, leaving 19 bases between the germline ends. The germline CDR1 and CDR2 sequences are SGHNT and YENEEA. The CDR3 sequence is 14 residues long.

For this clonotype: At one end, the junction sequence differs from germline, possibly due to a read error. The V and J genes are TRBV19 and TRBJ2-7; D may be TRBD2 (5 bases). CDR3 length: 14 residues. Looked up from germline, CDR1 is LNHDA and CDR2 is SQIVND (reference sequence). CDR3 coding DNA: TGTGCCAGTAGTTCCCGCGGGTTTGCCTACGAACAGTACTTC. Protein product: CASSSRGFAYEQYF. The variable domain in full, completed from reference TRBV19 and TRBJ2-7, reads DGGITQSPKYLFRKEGQNVTLSCEQNLNHDAMYWYRQDPGQGLRLIYYSQIVNDFQKGDIAEGYSVSREKKESFPLTVTSAQKNPTAFYLCASSSRGFAYEQYFGPGTRLTVT.

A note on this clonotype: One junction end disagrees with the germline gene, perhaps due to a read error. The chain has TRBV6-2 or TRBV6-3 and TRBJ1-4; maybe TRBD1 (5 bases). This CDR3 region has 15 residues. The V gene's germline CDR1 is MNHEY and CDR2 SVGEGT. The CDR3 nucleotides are TGTGCCAGAAGAAATACAGGCCGGACGAATGAAGAACTGTTTTTT. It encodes CARRNTGRTNEELFF.

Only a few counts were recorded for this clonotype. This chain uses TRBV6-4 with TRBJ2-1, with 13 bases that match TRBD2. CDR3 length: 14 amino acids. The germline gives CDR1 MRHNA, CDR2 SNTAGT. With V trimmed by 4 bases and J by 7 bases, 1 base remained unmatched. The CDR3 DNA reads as TGTGCCAGCAGTGGGACTAGCGGGAGTAATGAGCAGTTCTTC. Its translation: CASSGTSGSNEQFF.

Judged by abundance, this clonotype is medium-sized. CDR3 nucleotides: TGCAGTGCTAGAGTCGCGGGAGGGGAAGGTACGCAGTATTTT. It specifies CSARVAGGEGTQYF. The rearrangement links TRBV20-1 to TRBJ2-3; 9 nucleotides agree with TRBD2. Germline values: CDR1 DFQATT, CDR2 SNEGSKA (reference sequence). V dropped 1 base and J dropped 8; count of bases not matched to a gene: 7. The CDR3 contains 14 residues.

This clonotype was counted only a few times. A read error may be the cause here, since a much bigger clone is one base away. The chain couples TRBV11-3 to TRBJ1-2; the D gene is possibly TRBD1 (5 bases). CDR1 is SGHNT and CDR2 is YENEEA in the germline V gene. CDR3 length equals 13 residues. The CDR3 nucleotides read TGTGCCAGCAGCCGAACAGGAGGGTATGACTACACCTTC. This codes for CASSRTGGYDYTF.

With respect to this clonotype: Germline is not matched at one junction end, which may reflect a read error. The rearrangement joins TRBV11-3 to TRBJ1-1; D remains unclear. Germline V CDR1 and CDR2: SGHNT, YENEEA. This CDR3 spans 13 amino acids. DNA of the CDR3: TGTGCAAGCAGATCAATCCCGTCCACTGAAGCTTTCTTT. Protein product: CASRSIPSTEAFF.